The entry below gives a single TCR beta chain sequence along with its context. Its antigen remains unidentified. This specimen comes from a study of cytomegalovirus exposure and HLA in healthy donors. Study-level background: In a previous analysis, nearly 120 million unique TCR beta sequences were found from about 179 million T cells. General observations from the study: Later analysis showed most CMV-associated TCR beta chains appearing HLA-restricted. In vitro experiments confirmed that three CMV-associated chains were specific for CMV antigens. Earlier findings revealed that most TCR beta V segments proved productive either about 90% or about 30% of the time.

The PCR made use of 60 Vbeta and 13 Jbeta primers. Sequenced by immunoSEQ multiplex PCR; TCRdb stores in-frame clones only, minus some. The sample yields 150,000 to 200,000 clones, around 77% seen once. This CDR3 contains 16 residues. The J segment lost 3 bases and the V segment lost 0 bases, leaving 7 bases of the junction unmatched. The germline V gene encodes CDR1 LGHNA and CDR2 YNFKEQ. The sequencing sample was made of PBMCs. The gene calls are TRBV4-2 and TRBJ2-7; 8 bases map to TRBD1. The sequence came from a woman under 40 in good health and CMV-seronegative. CDR3 sequence reads: CASSQDPGTGYYEQYF. Here the CDR3 DNA reads TGTGCCAGCAGCCAAGATCCCGGGACAGGATACTACGAGCAGTACTTC.